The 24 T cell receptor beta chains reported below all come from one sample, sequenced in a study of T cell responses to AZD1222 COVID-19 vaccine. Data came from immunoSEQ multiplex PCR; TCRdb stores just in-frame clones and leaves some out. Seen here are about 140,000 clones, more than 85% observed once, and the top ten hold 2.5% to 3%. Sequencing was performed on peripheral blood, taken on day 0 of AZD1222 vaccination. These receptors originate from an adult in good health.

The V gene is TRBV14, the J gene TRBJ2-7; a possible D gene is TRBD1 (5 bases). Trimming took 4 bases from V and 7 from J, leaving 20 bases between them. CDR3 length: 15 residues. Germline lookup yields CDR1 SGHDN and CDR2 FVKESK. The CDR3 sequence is CASSLLDTRSDEQYF. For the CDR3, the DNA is TGTGCCAGCAGCCTCCTGGACACCCGGAGCGATGAGCAGTACTTC.

Here the CDR3 reads CASSVRDRGLPNLEQYF. CDR3 in DNA: TGTGCCAGCAGCGTCCGGGACAGGGGGCTCCCTAACCTCGAGCAGTACTTC. The chain links TRBV9 to TRBJ2-7; 12 bases line up with TRBD1. Trimming at V came to 2 bases and at J to 6 bases, leaving 12 bases not matched to a gene. CDR1 is SGDLS and CDR2 is YYNGEE in the germline V gene. The CDR3 runs to 17 residues.

In DNA, the CDR3 is TGTGCCAGCAATAGGGGGGAACAGCCCCAGCATTTT. Translation: CASNRGEQPQHF. This chain uses TRBV6-1 with TRBJ1-5, with a weak D call TRBD1 (6 bases). V dropped 7 bases and J dropped 7 bases, with 11 bases sitting between them. The CDR3 runs to 12 residues. Germline lookup yields CDR1 MNHNS and CDR2 SASEGT.

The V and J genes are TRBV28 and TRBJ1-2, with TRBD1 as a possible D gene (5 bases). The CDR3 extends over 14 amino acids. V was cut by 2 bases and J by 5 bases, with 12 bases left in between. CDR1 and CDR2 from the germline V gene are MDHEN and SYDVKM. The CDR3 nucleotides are TGTGCCAGCAGTTTAAAATACAGGCGGTATGGCTACACCTTC. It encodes CASSLKYRRYGYTF.

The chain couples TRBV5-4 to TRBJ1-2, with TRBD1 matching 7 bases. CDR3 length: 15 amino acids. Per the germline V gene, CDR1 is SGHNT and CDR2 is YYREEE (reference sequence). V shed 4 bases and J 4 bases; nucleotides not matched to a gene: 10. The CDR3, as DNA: TGTGCCAGCAGCCCCAATCGACAGGGCCGCTATGGCTACACCTTC. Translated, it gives CASSPNRQGRYGYTF.

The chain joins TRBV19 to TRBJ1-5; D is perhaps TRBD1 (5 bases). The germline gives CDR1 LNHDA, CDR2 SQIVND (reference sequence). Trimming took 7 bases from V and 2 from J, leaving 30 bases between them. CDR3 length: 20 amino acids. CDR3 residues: CASTNRWSESLDGRNQPQHF. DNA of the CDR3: TGTGCCAGTACTAACAGGTGGAGCGAGTCATTGGACGGCCGCAATCAGCCCCAGCATTTT.

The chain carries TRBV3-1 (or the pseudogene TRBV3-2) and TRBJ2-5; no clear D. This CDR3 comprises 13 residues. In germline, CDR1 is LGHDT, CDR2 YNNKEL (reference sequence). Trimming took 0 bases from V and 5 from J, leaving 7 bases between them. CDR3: CASSQDWRETQYF. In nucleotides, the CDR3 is TGTGCCAGCAGCCAAGATTGGCGGGAGACCCAGTACTTC.

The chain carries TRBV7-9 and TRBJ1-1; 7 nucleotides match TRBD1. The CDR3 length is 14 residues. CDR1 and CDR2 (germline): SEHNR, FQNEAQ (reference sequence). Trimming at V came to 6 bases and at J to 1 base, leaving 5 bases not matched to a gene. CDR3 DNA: TGTGCCAGCAGGAAAGGGGGCGGGAACACTGAAGCTTTCTTT. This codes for CASRKGGGNTEAFF.

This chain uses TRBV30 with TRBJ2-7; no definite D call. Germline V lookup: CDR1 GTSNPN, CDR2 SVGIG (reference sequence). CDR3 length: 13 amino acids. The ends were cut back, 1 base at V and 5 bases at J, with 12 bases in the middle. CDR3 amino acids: CAWSAGLGDEQYF. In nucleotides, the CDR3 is TGTGCCTGGAGTGCCGGGTTAGGCGACGAGCAGTACTTC.

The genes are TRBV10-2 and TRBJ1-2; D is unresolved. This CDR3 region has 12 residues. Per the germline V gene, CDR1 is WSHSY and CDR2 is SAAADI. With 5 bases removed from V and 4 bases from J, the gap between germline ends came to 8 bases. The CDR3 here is CASSLDSYGYTF. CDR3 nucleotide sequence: TGCGCCAGCAGTTTGGACTCCTATGGCTACACCTTC.

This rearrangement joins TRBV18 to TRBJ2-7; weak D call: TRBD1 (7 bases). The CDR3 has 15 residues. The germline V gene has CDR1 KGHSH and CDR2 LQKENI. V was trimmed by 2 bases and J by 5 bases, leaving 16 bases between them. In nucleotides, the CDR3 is TGTGCCAGCTCACCAGGAGGGGGCGTATATAACGAGCAGTACTTC. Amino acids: CASSPGGGVYNEQYF.

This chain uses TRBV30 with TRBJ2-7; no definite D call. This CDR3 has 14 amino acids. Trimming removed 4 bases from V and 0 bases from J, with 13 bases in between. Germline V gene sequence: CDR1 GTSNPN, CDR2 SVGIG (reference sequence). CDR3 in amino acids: CAWNVDFSSYEQYF. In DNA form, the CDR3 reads TGTGCCTGGAATGTTGATTTTAGCTCCTACGAGCAGTACTTC.

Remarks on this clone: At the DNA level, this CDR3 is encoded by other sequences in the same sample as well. CDR3 sequence reads: CAWSVLNTEAFF. CDR3 in DNA: TGTGCCTGGAGTGTTTTGAACACTGAAGCTTTCTTT. The V gene is TRBV30, the J gene TRBJ1-1; unclear D gene. The V gene lost 0 bases and the J gene lost 0 bases, with 2 bases spanning the gap. The CDR3 sequence is 12 residues long. Germline loops: CDR1 GTSNPN, CDR2 SVGIG (reference sequence).

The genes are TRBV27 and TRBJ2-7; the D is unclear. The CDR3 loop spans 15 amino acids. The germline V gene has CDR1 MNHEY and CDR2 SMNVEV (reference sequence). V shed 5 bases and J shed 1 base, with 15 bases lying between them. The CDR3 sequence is CASSTKTQGSYEQYF. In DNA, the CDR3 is TGTGCCAGCAGTACCAAAACCCAAGGGTCCTACGAGCAGTACTTC.

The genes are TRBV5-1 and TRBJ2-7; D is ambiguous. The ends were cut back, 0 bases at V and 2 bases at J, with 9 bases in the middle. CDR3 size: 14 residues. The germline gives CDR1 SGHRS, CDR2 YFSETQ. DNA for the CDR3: TGCGCCAGCAGCTTGGAGTCTACTACCTACGAGCAGTACTTC. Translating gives CASSLESTTYEQYF.

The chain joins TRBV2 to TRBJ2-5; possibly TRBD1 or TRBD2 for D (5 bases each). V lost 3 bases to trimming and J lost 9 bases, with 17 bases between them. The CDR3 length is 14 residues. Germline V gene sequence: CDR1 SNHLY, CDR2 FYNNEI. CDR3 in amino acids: CASSDLIGERSQYF. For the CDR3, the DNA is TGTGCCAGCAGTGACCTCATAGGGGAGAGGTCCCAGTACTTC.

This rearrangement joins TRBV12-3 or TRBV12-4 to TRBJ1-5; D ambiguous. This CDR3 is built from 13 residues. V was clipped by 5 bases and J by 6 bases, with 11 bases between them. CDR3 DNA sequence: TGTGCCAGCAGTCCCGGTGGAGCTCAGCCCCAGCATTTT. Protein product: CASSPGGAQPQHF.

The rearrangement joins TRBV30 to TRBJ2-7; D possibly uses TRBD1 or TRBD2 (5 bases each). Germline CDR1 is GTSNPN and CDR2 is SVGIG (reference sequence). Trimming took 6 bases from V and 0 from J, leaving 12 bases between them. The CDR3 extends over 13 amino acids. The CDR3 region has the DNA TGTGCCTGTGGGACGCCAAGCTCCTACGAGCAGTACTTC. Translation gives CACGTPSSYEQYF.

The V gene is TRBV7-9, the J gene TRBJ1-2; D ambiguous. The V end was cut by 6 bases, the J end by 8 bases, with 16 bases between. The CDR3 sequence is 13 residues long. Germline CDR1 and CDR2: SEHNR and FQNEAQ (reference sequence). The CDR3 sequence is CASRAPDKDGYTF. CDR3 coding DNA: TGTGCCAGCAGAGCACCCGACAAAGACGGCTACACCTTC.

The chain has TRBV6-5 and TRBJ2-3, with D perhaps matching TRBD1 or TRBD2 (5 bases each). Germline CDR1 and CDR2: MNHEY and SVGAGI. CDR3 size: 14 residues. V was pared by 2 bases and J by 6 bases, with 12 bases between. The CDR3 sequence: CASSYRDPGDTQYF. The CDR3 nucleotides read TGTGCCAGCAGTTACCGGGACCCTGGGGATACGCAGTATTTT.

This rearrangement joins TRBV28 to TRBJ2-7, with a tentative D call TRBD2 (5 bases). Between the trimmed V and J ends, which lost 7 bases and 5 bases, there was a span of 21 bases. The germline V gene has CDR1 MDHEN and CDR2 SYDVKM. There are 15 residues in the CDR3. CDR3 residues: CASNLGGRARNEQYF. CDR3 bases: TGTGCCAGCAATCTTGGTGGGAGAGCAAGGAACGAGCAGTACTTC.

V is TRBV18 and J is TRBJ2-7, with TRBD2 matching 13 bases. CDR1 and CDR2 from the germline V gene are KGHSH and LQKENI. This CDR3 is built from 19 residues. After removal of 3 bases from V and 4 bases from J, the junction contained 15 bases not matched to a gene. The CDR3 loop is CASSPLNRLAGGGRYEQYF. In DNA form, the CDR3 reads TGTGCCAGCTCACCCCTAAACAGACTAGCGGGGGGTGGACGTTACGAGCAGTACTTC.

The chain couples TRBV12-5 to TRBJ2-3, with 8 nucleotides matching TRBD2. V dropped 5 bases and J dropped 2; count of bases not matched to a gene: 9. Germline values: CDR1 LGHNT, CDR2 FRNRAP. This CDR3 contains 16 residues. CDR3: CASGPSPGGVTDTQYF. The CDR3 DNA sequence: TGTGCTAGTGGTCCATCACCGGGGGGGGTCACAGATACGCAGTATTTT.

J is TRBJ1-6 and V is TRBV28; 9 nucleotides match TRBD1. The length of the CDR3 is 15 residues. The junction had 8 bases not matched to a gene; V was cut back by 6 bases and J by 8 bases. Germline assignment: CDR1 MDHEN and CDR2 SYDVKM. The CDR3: CASRFRDRDYSPLHF. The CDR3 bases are TGTGCCAGCAGATTCCGGGACAGGGATTATTCACCCCTCCACTTT.